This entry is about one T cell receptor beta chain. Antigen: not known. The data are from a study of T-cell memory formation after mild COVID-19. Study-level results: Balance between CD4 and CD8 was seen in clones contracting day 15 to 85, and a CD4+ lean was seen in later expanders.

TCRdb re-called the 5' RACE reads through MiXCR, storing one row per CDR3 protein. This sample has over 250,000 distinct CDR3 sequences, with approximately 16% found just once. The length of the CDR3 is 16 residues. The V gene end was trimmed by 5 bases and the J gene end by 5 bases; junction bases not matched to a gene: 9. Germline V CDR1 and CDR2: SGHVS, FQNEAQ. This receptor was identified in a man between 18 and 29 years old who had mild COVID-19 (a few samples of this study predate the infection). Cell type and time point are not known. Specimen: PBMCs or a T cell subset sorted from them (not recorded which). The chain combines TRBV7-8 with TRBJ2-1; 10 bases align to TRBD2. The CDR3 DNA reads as TGTGCCAGCAGCCTGAGTAGCGGGGGGTCCGACAATGAGCAGTTCTTC. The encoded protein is CASSLSSGGSDNEQFF.